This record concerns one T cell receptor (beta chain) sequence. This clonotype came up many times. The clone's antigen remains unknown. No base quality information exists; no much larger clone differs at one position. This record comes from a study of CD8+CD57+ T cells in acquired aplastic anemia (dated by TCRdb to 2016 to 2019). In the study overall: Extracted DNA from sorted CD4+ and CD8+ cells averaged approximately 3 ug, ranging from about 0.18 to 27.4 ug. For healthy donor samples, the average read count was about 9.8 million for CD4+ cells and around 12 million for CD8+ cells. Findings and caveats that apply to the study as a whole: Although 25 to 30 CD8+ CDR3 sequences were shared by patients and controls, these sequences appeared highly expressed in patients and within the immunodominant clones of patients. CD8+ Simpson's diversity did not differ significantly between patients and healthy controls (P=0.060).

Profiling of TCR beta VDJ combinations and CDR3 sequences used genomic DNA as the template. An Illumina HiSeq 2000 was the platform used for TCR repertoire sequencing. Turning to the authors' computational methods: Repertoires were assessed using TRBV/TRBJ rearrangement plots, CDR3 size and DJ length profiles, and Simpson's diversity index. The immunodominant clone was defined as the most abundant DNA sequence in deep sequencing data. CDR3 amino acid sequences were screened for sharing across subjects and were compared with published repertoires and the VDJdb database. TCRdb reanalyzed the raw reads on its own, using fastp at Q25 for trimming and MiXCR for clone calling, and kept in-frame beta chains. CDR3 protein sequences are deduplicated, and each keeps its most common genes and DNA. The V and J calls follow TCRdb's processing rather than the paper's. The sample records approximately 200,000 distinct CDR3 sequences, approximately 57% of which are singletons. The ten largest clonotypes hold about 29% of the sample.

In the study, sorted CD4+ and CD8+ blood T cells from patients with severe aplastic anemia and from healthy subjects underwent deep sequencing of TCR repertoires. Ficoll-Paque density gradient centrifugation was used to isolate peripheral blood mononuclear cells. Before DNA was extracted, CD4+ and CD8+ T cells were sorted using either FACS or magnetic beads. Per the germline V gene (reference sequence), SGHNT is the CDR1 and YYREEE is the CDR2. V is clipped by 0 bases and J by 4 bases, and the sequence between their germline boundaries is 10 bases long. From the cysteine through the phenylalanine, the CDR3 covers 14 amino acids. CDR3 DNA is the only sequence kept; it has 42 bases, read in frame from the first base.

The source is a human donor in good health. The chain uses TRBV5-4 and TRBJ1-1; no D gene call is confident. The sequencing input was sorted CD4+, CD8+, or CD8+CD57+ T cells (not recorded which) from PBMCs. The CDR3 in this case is CASSLADIGTEAFF. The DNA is TGTGCCAGCAGCTTGGCAGATATCGGCACTGAAGCTTTCTTT.